This TCR beta chain was recorded in a study of T cell responses to AZD1222 COVID-19 vaccine. Study-level results: The donor cohort was predominantly white British with a female majority, and clonal diversity may have been underestimated. Spike-specific TCR breadth and depth rose after two AZD1222 doses. Vaccine-associated CD4 TCRs spanned spike, dominant at 160-218 and 743-854. Seropositive AZD1222 recipients at baseline numbered only five or six.

A remark on this clone: Its antigen is as yet unknown.

Some clones are missing from TCRdb's copy, which holds only in-frame ones; the method was immunoSEQ multiplex PCR. The table has around 89,000 clones, around 91% seen once. CDR1 is SGDLS and CDR2 is YYNGEE in the germline V gene. CDR3 length: 15 residues. Trimming removed 4 bases from V and 2 bases from J; junction bases left unmatched: 5. This clonotype was sampled from an adult who received the AZD1222 COVID-19 vaccine. The gene calls are TRBV9 and TRBJ2-5; 10 nucleotides agree with TRBD1. The specimen comprised peripheral blood, sampled 28 days after the second AZD1222 dose. The CDR3 loop is CASSLRDRGQETQYF. The CDR3 bases are TGTGCCAGCAGCCTCCGGGACAGGGGACAAGAGACCCAGTACTTC.